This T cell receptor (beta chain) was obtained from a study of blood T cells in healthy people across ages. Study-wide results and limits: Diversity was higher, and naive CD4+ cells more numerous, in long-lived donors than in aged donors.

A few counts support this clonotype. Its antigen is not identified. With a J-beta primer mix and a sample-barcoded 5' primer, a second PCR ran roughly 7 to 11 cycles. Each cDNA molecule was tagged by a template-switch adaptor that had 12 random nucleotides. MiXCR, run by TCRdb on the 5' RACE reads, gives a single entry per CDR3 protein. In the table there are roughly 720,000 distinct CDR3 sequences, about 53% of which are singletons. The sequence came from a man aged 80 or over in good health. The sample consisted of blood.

CDR3 bases: TGTGCCAGCAGGACAGGGGGCGCTGGGGCCAACGTCCTGACTTTC. It is translated as CASRTGGAGANVLTF. The V gene is TRBV2, the J gene TRBJ2-6; 10 bases fit TRBD1. The junction had 1 base not matched to a gene; V was cut back by 6 bases and J by 2 bases. Germline V CDR1 and CDR2: SNHLY, FYNNEI. The CDR3 totals 15 residues.